This TCR beta chain was captured by sequencing in a study of cytomegalovirus exposure and HLA in healthy donors. This CDR3 contains 16 residues. V lost 7 bases to trimming and J lost 4 bases, with 19 bases between them. Looked up from germline, CDR1 is WSHSY and CDR2 is SAAADI. With 60 Vbeta and 13 Jbeta primers, the PCR was carried out. Assay: immunoSEQ multiplex PCR; the TCRdb copy retains only in-frame clones and omits some. This table holds 50,000 to 70,000 clones, about four fifths found once. Sequencing was performed on PBMCs. The chain is built from TRBV10-2 and TRBJ2-2, with D perhaps TRBD2 (6 bases). This clonotype was obtained from a middle-aged woman in good health and CMV-seronegative. CDR3 amino acids: CASKSRDWYRTGELFF. The CDR3 region has the DNA TGCGCCAGCAAATCAAGGGACTGGTACCGCACCGGGGAGCTGTTTTTT.